This entry concerns a single TCR beta chain. The clone's antigen remains unknown. No base quality values were provided; no much bigger clone lies one nucleotide off. The trial excluded patients who had a history of autoimmune disease or were on systemic immunosuppression. In every dose cohort, peripheral blood was drawn for TCR sequencing at baseline, cycle 4 day 1, and cycle 7 day 1. Samples were obtained from an open-label, multicenter, first-in-human phase I dose-escalation trial of ivuxolimab. The trial enrolled adults with locally advanced or metastatic head and neck squamous cell, hepatocellular, melanoma or renal cell carcinoma. Before TCR sequencing, CD4+ and CD8+ T cells were separately sorted from peripheral blood. The data stem from a study of OX40 agonist ivuxolimab in advanced cancers. Study-level background: Ivuxolimab, which targeted the costimulatory receptor OX40 (CD134), was an agonistic, fully human IgG2 monoclonal antibody. The monotherapy dose-escalation portion (N ≈ 52 patients) of the phase I ivuxolimab trial is reported in the paper. The point of sequencing TCRbeta in the periphery was to test whether ivuxolimab changed TCR sequence diversity and drove clonal T-cell expansion. Partial responses occurred in three dose-escalation patients: two with cutaneous melanoma and one with hepatocellular carcinoma. Intravenous ivuxolimab was administered to patients every 2 weeks at six dose levels: 0.01, 0.1, 0.3, 1.5, 3 and 10 mg/kg. Of the roughly 54 patients in dose escalation, about 20 had hepatocellular carcinoma, some 15 had melanoma, 9 had renal cell carcinoma and 9 had head and neck cancer. Patients were allowed to have had prior anti-PD-1, anti-PD-L1 or anti-CTLA-4 therapy, and approximately 41% of the dose-escalation patients had previously received checkpoint inhibitors. The dose-escalation cohort was 82.7% male with a mean age of approximately 59 years, ranging from about 23 to 85. General study outcomes and caveats: The antigen specificity of the clonally expanded peripheral T cells was not determined. After ivuxolimab, expanded clones were on average more numerous among CD8+ T cells than among CD4+ T cells. Clonal expansion of both CD4+ and CD8+ blood T cells was observed from baseline to week 6 at doses 0.1 to 3.0 mg/kg. In partial responders in the 0.1-3.0 mg/kg groups, normalized peripheral clonal expansion was found to be among the lowest, especially among CD8+ T cells. Low levels of normalized T-cell clonal expansion were also seen in some nonresponding patients.

From cysteine to phenylalanine, the CDR3 is 16 amino acids long. Of all the DNA, just the CDR3 is kept, 48 bases in frame from base 1. According to the germline V gene, CDR1 reads LGHNA and CDR2 reads YSLEER. At the junction V is shortened by 0 bases and J by 1 base, with 12 bases in between. To sequence the TCRbeta CDR3 region, genomic DNA was isolated from the sorted cells. TCRbeta CDR3 regions were sequenced using the immunoSEQ Assay. TCRdb carries this immuneACCESS record with in-frame sequences only. Its versions omit some clonotypes, under half of them owing to an unresolved V gene in the studies checked, with the rest unexplained. This sample comprises more than 55,000 clones, 70% to 80% of them detected only once. The ten biggest clones cover roughly 11% of the sample.

Sample: CD4+ or CD8+ T cells sorted from blood, taken in a trial of the OX40 agonist ivuxolimab. This sequence originates from an adult with an advanced solid tumor such as melanoma, head and neck, liver or kidney cancer. The sequence links TRBV4-3 to TRBJ1-1; no D gene can be assigned with confidence. CDR3 reads: CASSQDQWAKNTEAFF. At the DNA level, the sequence is TGCGCCAGCAGCCAAGATCAGTGGGCTAAGAACACTGAAGCTTTCTTT.